This T cell receptor beta chain was documented in a study of identical twins. Carrying unique molecular identifiers, the cDNA also gained a universal primer site through template switching. Using its own MiXCR run on the 5' RACE reads, TCRdb lists one record per CDR3 protein. Of approximately 470,000 distinct CDR3 sequences in the sample, over 12% were seen once. Healthy Caucasians supplied all donations. This clonotype has more than one count but fewer than ten. The antigen remains unidentified. The V end was cut by 5 bases, the J end by 8 bases, with 12 bases between. The CDR3 length is 12 residues. Broader study findings: The more abundant beta clonotypes in cord blood had fewer insertions, and memory repertoires did not show this.

The data also belong to a second study, concerning yellow fever vaccine responses in identical twins.

The rearrangement uses TRBV12-3 or TRBV12-4 and TRBJ1-1, with D maybe TRBD1 (5 bases). The specimen sequenced was CD4+ T cells sorted from blood. The clonotype was recovered from a woman aged 18-29 years in good health. CDR3 bases: TGTGCCAGCAGTCGGACAAGCGGAGAAGCTTTCTTT. Its protein product is CASSRTSGEAFF.